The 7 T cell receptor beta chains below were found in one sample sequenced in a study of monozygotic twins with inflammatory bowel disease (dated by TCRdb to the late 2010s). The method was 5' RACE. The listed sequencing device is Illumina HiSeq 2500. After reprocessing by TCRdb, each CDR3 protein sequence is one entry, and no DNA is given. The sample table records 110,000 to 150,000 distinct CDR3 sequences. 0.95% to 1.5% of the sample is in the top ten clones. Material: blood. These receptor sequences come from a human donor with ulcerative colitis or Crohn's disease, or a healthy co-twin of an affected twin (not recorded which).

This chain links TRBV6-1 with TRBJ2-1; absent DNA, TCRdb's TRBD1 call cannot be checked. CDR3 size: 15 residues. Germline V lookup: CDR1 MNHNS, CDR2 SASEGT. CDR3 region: CANTTGVSSYNEQFF.

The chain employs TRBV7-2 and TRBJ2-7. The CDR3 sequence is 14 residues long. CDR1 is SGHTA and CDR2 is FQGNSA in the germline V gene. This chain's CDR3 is CASSSGPVTYEQYF.

The CDR3 loop reads CASSESGMAGELFF. The V and J genes are TRBV5-6 and TRBJ2-2; TCRdb indicates TRBD2, and absent DNA this call remains unverified. Per germline, CDR1 SGHDT and CDR2 YYEEEE. The CDR3 runs 14 residues.

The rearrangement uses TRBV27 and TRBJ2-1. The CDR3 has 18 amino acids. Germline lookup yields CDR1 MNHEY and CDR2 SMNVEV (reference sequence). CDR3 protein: CASSLLIWNAGYGNEQFF.

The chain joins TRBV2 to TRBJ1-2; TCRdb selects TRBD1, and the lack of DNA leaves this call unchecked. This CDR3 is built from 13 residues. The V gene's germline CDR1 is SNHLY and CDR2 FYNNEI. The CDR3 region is CAIPVGGQNGYTF.

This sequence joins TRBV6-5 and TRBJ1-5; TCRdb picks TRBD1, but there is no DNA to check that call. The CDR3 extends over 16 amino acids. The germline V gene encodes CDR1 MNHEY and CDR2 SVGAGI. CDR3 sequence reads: CASSYGGQVRNQPQHF.

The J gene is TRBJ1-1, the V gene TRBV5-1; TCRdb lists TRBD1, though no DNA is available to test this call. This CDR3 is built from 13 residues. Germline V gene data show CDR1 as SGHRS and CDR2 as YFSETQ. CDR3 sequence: CASSPGGFSEAFF.